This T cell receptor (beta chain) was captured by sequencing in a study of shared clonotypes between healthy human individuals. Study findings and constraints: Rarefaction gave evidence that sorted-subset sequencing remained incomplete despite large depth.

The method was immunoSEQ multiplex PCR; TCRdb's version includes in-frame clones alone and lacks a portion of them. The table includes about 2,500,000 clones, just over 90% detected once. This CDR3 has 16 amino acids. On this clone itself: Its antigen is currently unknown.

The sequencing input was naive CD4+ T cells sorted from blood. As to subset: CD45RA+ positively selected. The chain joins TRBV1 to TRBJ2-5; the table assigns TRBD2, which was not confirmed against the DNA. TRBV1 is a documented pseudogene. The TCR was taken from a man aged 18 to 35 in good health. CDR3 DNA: TGCACCAGCAGCCAAGCGTCGGGGGGGGTACGGGAGACCCAGTACTTC. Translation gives CTSSQASGGVRETQYF.